This section outlines one TCR beta chain sequence together with its context. The antigen remains unidentified. The data are from a study of T cell responses to AZD1222 COVID-19 vaccine. Study-wide results and caveats: Two AZD1222 doses significantly raised spike-specific TCR breadth and depth over controls. Seropositive status at baseline applied to only a handful of AZD1222 recipients.

Profiled with immunoSEQ multiplex PCR; TCRdb holds only in-frame clones, not every one. The sample includes 130,000 to 150,000 clones, just under 95% of them seen just once. Germline CDR1 SGHAT, CDR2 FQNNGV. This CDR3 has 15 amino acids. V was clipped by 4 bases and J by 6 bases, with 19 bases between them. This rearrangement joins TRBV11-2 to TRBJ2-7; the D is unclear. The source is an adult who had recovered from COVID-19. Here the sequenced sample was peripheral blood, taken after recovery from COVID-19. The CDR3 here is CASSYSPGVASEQYF. CDR3 nucleotide sequence: TGTGCCAGCAGCTACAGCCCCGGAGTCGCCTCCGAGCAGTACTTC.